The 9 T cell receptor beta chains in this list originate from one sample, sequenced in a study of neurological immune-mediated disorders. TCRdb processed the 5' RACE reads anew with MiXCR; each CDR3 protein has one entry. The sample holds some 25,000 distinct CDR3 sequences; about 6.3% are singletons and the top ten take about 4.5%. The sequenced sample consisted of PBMCs. The source of these receptors is a woman in her forties in good health.

This clonotype was found many times. The gene calls are TRBV14 and TRBJ2-1, with D uncertain. Trimming removed 0 bases from V and 6 bases from J, with 9 bases in between. Germline V gene sequence: CDR1 SGHDN, CDR2 FVKESK. CDR3 size: 14 residues. The CDR3 nucleotides read TGTGCCAGCAGCCAAGAGACCCCAGGCAATGAGCAGTTCTTC. Its translation: CASSQETPGNEQFF.

This clonotype came up many times. The chain recombines TRBV3-1 with TRBJ1-5; 8 bases are a match to TRBD1. V gave up 5 bases and J gave up 5 bases; unmatched junction bases: 5. CDR1 and CDR2 from the germline V gene are LGHDT and YNNKEL (reference sequence). The CDR3 sequence is 14 residues long. CDR3 coding DNA: TGTGCCAGCAGCTCAGGGGGCGCGGATCAGCCCCAGCATTTT. Translated, it gives CASSSGGADQPQHF.

This clonotype was recorded many times. V gene TRBV3-1 combines with J gene TRBJ2-5; D gene uncertain. The germline gives CDR1 LGHDT, CDR2 YNNKEL (reference sequence). V was cut by 1 base and J by 0 bases, with 12 bases left in between. The CDR3 has 16 residues. CDR3 DNA sequence: TGTGCCAGCAGCCAAGGCCCGCCGGCAAACCAAGAGACCCAGTACTTC. The encoded protein is CASSQGPPANQETQYF.

This clonotype was counted at least ten times. The genes are TRBV20-1 and TRBJ2-7; D unresolved. The germline V gene encodes CDR1 DFQATT and CDR2 SNEGSKA (reference sequence). The CDR3 loop spans 14 amino acids. Trimming removed 0 bases from V and 5 bases from J, with 14 bases in between. The CDR3 spells CSARDTRTVDEQYF. The CDR3 DNA sequence: TGCAGTGCTAGAGATACACGAACGGTAGACGAGCAGTACTTC.

This clonotype occurred many times. The chain links TRBV15 to TRBJ2-5; the D gene is possibly TRBD1 (6 bases). The CDR3 covers 15 residues. Germline CDR1 is LNHNV and CDR2 is YYDKDF (reference sequence). V was clipped by 4 bases and J by 2 bases, with 14 bases between them. DNA of the CDR3: TGTGCCACCAGCATGGGGGCGGCAGAGCAAGAGACCCAGTACTTC. It codes for CATSMGAAEQETQYF.

This clonotype was seen at least ten times. This chain links TRBV7-3 with TRBJ2-5, with 8 bases matching TRBD1. V dropped 5 bases and J dropped 6; count of bases not matched to a gene: 5. The V gene's germline CDR1 is SGHTA and CDR2 FQGTGA. There are 13 residues in the CDR3. The chain's CDR3 is CASSPGGAQTQYF. CDR3 in DNA: TGTGCCAGCAGCCCAGGGGGCGCCCAGACCCAGTACTTC.

This clonotype was counted ten times or more. This chain connects TRBV5-1 to TRBJ2-3; no firm D call. Germline V gives CDR1 SGHRS, CDR2 YFSETQ. The CDR3 is made up of 13 amino acids. With 5 bases removed from V and 2 bases from J, the gap between germline ends came to 9 bases. For the CDR3, the DNA is TGCGCCAGCAGTCCCCCCGTCACAGATACGCAGTATTTT. This translates into CASSPPVTDTQYF. Supplemented by reference TRBV5-1 and TRBJ2-3, the full variable domain reads KAGVTQTPRYLIKTRGQQVTLSCSPISGHRSVSWYQQTPGQGLQFLFEYFSETQRNKGNFPGRFSGRQFSNSRSEMNVSTLELGDSALYLCASSPPVTDTQYFGPGTRLTVL.

This clonotype was detected many times. The chain uses TRBV7-2 and TRBJ2-1, with D possibly TRBD1 on 6 matching bases. The CDR3 extends over 12 amino acids. The germline V gene has CDR1 SGHTA and CDR2 FQGNSA. Trimming pared 3 bases from V and 9 bases from J, leaving 9 bases between. The CDR3 is CASSFRGGEQFF. The CDR3 DNA reads TGTGCCAGCAGCTTCAGGGGCGGTGAGCAGTTCTTC.

Ten or more counts support this clonotype. This chain connects TRBV29-1 to TRBJ2-5; tentative D call: TRBD2 (5 bases). The germline V gene encodes CDR1 SQVTM and CDR2 ANQGSEA. This CDR3 spans 11 amino acids. The V and J ends lost 7 bases and 5 bases respectively, with 11 bases between them. Written as DNA, the CDR3 is TGCAGCGCCCTGACGGGGGAGACCCAGTACTTC. Protein: CSALTGETQYF.